These 29 T cell receptor beta chains share one sample of origin, sequenced in a study of blood T cell repertoires in COVID-19. The protocol was immunoSEQ multiplex PCR, while the TCRdb copy is restricted to in-frame clones and leaves out a portion. The table shows about 180,000 clones, with 85% to 90% occurring only once. Sequencing was done on a sample of peripheral blood. These TCRs come from a woman aged 25 to 39 with active or convalescent COVID-19.

The chain employs TRBV4-1 and TRBJ1-5, with no clear D. Germline-derived CDR1 and CDR2 are MGHRA and YSYEKL. Trimming took 1 base from V and 6 from J, leaving 22 bases between them. The CDR3 is 18 residues long. In DNA form, the CDR3 reads TGCGCCAGCAGCCAAGGATTGAGTGAAGGCCCTCGCGGTCAGCCCCAGCATTTT. It translates to CASSQGLSEGPRGQPQHF.

The chain carries TRBV28 and TRBJ2-7; tentatively, D is TRBD2 (5 bases). The V gene's germline CDR1 is MDHEN and CDR2 SYDVKM. There are 13 residues in the CDR3. The V gene lost 6 bases and the J gene lost 2 bases, with 11 bases spanning the gap. The CDR3 protein is CASRGVGPYEQYF. DNA of the CDR3: TGTGCCAGCAGGGGAGTTGGCCCCTACGAGCAGTACTTC.

The chain combines TRBV30 with TRBJ2-7, with 10 bases aligning to TRBD1. V gave up 1 base and J gave up 5 bases; unmatched junction bases: 8. This CDR3 spans 15 amino acids. The germline gives CDR1 GTSNPN, CDR2 SVGIG (reference sequence). Here the CDR3 DNA reads TGTGCCTGGAGTGCCGCGGACAGGGGGAGCAACGAGCAGTACTTC. It translates to CAWSAADRGSNEQYF.

The chain couples TRBV28 to TRBJ1-1; no definite D call. Germline V gene data show CDR1 as MDHEN and CDR2 as SYDVKM. V was trimmed by 4 bases and J by 10 bases, leaving 13 bases between them. The CDR3 has 12 residues. In nucleotides, the CDR3 is TGTGCCAGCAGTTCCCACTTAGCCGGAGCTTTCTTT. This sequence encodes CASSSHLAGAFF.

This sequence joins TRBV27 and TRBJ2-1; perhaps TRBD1 as D (6 bases). Germline V gene sequence: CDR1 MNHEY, CDR2 SMNVEV (reference sequence). The CDR3 extends over 16 amino acids. The V and J ends lost 3 bases and 4 bases respectively, with 16 bases between them. The CDR3 spells CASSFRGGNQYNEQFF. The CDR3 bases are TGTGCCAGCAGTTTCAGGGGTGGGAATCAATACAATGAGCAGTTCTTC.

The chain combines TRBV6-5 with TRBJ2-2; 7 nucleotides agree with TRBD1. This CDR3 region has 15 residues. After removal of 6 bases from V and 3 bases from J, the junction contained 7 bases not matched to a gene. Germline CDR1 MNHEY, CDR2 SVGAGI. CDR3 in DNA: TGTGCCAGCAGCCCAGACAGGGTGGACACCGGGGAGCTGTTTTTT. This codes for CASSPDRVDTGELFF.

This rearrangement joins TRBV28 to TRBJ1-2, with 9 bases matching TRBD1. Losses at the gene ends were 3 bases for V and 0 bases for J; bases not matched to a gene: 5. The CDR3 length is 16 residues. Germline CDR1 and CDR2: MDHEN and SYDVKM. For the CDR3, the DNA is TGTGCCAGCAGTTTGTGGACAGGGGCCCCTAACTATGGCTACACCTTC. This gives the protein CASSLWTGAPNYGYTF.

Only one count was recorded for this clone. V gene TRBV5-5 combines with J gene TRBJ2-1, with 8 bases fitting TRBD2. The V and J ends lost 4 bases and 6 bases, in that order; junction bases with no gene match: 12. Germline CDR1 and CDR2: SGHKS and YYEKEE (reference sequence). CDR3 size: 16 residues. The CDR3, as DNA: TGTGCCAGCAGCCCCGGGACTAGTCTTGGTGGCAATGAGCAGTTCTTC. Amino acid sequence: CASSPGTSLGGNEQFF.

The CDR3 here is CASSDGHLRGVNTEAFF. CDR3 coding DNA: TGTGCCAGCAGCGATGGACACCTCCGGGGGGTGAACACTGAAGCTTTCTTT. V gene TRBV3-1 (or the pseudogene TRBV3-2) combines with J gene TRBJ1-1; possibly TRBD1 for D (5 bases). This CDR3 is 17 amino acids long. Germline V gene data show CDR1 as LGHDT and CDR2 as YNNKEL (reference sequence). V lost 5 bases and J lost 0, with 19 bases in between.

The sample holds one count of this clone. The chain uses TRBV6-5 and TRBJ2-7; TRBD1 matches at 7 bases. V gave up 7 bases and J gave up 0 bases; unmatched junction bases: 9. Germline-derived CDR1 and CDR2 are MNHEY and SVGAGI. The length of the CDR3 is 15 residues. CDR3 loop: CASTPQGPSSYEQYF. CDR3 sequence (DNA): TGTGCCAGCACCCCACAGGGGCCCAGCTCCTACGAGCAGTACTTC.

The V and J genes are TRBV25-1 and TRBJ2-5; 11 bases fit TRBD2. CDR1 and CDR2 (germline): MGHDK, SYGVNS. V lost 4 bases to trimming and J lost 1 base; unmatched junction nucleotides: 8. The CDR3 is made up of 17 amino acids. Written as DNA, the CDR3 is TGTGCCAGCAGTGTATCCGGGACTAGCGGTCCCCAAGAGACCCAGTACTTC. It specifies CASSVSGTSGPQETQYF.

This clone was observed a handful of times. This rearrangement joins TRBV4-1 to TRBJ2-7; D might be TRBD2 (5 bases). The CDR3 runs 13 residues. V gave up 1 base and J gave up 6 bases, with 10 bases separating them. CDR1 is MGHRA and CDR2 is YSYEKL in the germline V gene. The CDR3 is CASSQATRFEQYF. CDR3 bases: TGCGCCAGCAGCCAAGCTACTAGGTTCGAGCAGTACTTC.

The chain combines TRBV18 with TRBJ2-3, with a possible D match to TRBD2 (6 bases). V was shortened by 4 bases and J by 2 bases, with 13 bases between the two germline ends. The CDR3 totals 15 residues. Per the germline V gene, CDR1 is KGHSH and CDR2 is LQKENI. CDR3 coding DNA: TGTGCCAGCTCACAACCCGGGACTCTCACAGATACGCAGTATTTT. Residues: CASSQPGTLTDTQYF.

The chain couples TRBV21-1 to TRBJ1-5. TRBV21-1 is deemed a pseudogene. The CDR3 contains 17 residues. In DNA, the CDR3 is TGTGCCAGCAGCAAAGAGACTCGAAGTCGGAGCAATCAGCCCCAGCATTTT. It translates to CASSKETRSRSNQPQHF.

The chain is built from TRBV7-2 and TRBJ2-1, with TRBD1 as a possible D gene (8 bases). The CDR3 is 15 amino acids. The germline CDR1 and CDR2 sequences are SGHTA and FQGNSA. Trimming pared 7 bases from V and 1 base from J, leaving 14 bases between. The CDR3 region is CASNNRGGSYNEQFF. In nucleotides, the CDR3 is TGTGCCAGCAACAACAGGGGGGGATCCTACAATGAGCAGTTCTTC.

This rearrangement joins TRBV6-5 to TRBJ1-5; D is perhaps TRBD1 (6 bases). Germline CDR1 is MNHEY and CDR2 is SVGAGI. The germline V and J ends were trimmed by 5 bases and 1 base, with 12 bases remaining between them. This CDR3 has 15 residues. CDR3 coding DNA: TGTGCCAGCAGTCATACAGGGAAAAGCAATCAGCCCCAGCATTTT. It yields the protein CASSHTGKSNQPQHF.

The CDR3 coding sequence is TGTGCCAGCAGTGAATGGGGACATCTGATGAACACTGAAGCTTTCTTT. Translating gives CASSEWGHLMNTEAFF. The gene calls are TRBV6-1 and TRBJ1-1, with a weak D call TRBD1 (6 bases). This CDR3 is 16 amino acids long. In germline, CDR1 is MNHNS, CDR2 SASEGT. Trimming cost V 2 bases and J 0 bases, with 13 bases left between them.

The chain joins TRBV18 to TRBJ2-1; perhaps TRBD1 as D (6 bases). The CDR3 has 14 amino acids. Trimming shortened V by 3 bases and J by 4 bases, and 10 bases separated the two germline ends. Germline CDR1 reads KGHSH; CDR2 reads LQKENI. The CDR3 DNA follows: TGTGCCAGCTCACCCAGGGGTTCATACAATGAGCAGTTCTTC. Protein product: CASSPRGSYNEQFF.

The chain uses TRBV5-4 and TRBJ2-4, with TRBD2 as a possible D gene (5 bases). Trimming stripped 7 bases from V and 0 bases from J, with 23 bases between. The CDR3 loop spans 18 amino acids. Per germline, CDR1 SGHNT and CDR2 YYREEE (reference sequence). The DNA for the CDR3 is TGTGCCAGCGAGAGTGGAGGATCGTCACCTTTAGCCAAAAACATTCAGTACTTC. As protein: CASESGGSSPLAKNIQYF.

In its sample, this clone was seen once. V and J are TRBV5-1 and TRBJ2-1; 11 nucleotides agree with TRBD2. J lost 9 bases, V lost 0 bases, and 5 bases had no gene match. There are 15 residues in the CDR3. The germline V gene has CDR1 SGHRS and CDR2 YFSETQ. The CDR3 loop is CASSLVLAGGAEQFF. CDR3 nucleotides: TGCGCCAGCAGCTTGGTGCTAGCGGGAGGAGCTGAGCAGTTCTTC.

Turning to this clone: Other DNA variants within this sample encode the same CDR3. The V gene is TRBV7-8, the J gene TRBJ2-7; 7 bases align to TRBD2. The length of the CDR3 is 14 residues. V was clipped by 3 bases and J by 4 bases; unmatched bases: 6. The germline gives CDR1 SGHVS, CDR2 FQNEAQ. The CDR3 nucleotides are TGTGCCAGCAGCTTCGGGGGGACCCTTTACGAGCAGTACTTC. Its protein product is CASSFGGTLYEQYF.

The chain carries TRBV5-1 and TRBJ1-3; possible D gene TRBD1, 5 bases. The CDR3 length is 14 residues. Germline V gene data show CDR1 as SGHRS and CDR2 as YFSETQ. Trimming left V 4 bases short and J 4 bases short, with 12 bases between. CDR3 region: CASSLGRAGNTIYF. The CDR3 bases are TGCGCCAGCAGCCTGGGCAGGGCCGGAAACACCATATATTTT.

The chain carries TRBV7-2 and TRBJ1-1, with unresolved D. This CDR3 has 13 residues. V was clipped by 5 bases and J by 8 bases, with 15 bases between them. Germline V lookup: CDR1 SGHTA, CDR2 FQGNSA. The CDR3 coding sequence is TGTGCCAGCAGCCCCGACCTGGGCAGAGAAGCTTTCTTT. Its translation: CASSPDLGREAFF.

This chain joins TRBV2 and TRBJ2-7, with 8 bases that match TRBD2. Trimming cost V 7 bases and J 4 bases; bases outside gene matches: 9. CDR3 length equals 14 residues. Germline-derived CDR1 and CDR2 are SNHLY and FYNNEI. CDR3 in DNA: TGTGCCAGCAAAAAGGAGCGGGGGTATTACGAGCAGTACTTC. Its protein is CASKKERGYYEQYF.

J is TRBJ1-1 and V is TRBV28, with D unclear. Germline V lookup: CDR1 MDHEN, CDR2 SYDVKM. The CDR3 contains 12 residues. Trimming shortened V by 2 bases and J by 6 bases, and 7 bases separated the two germline ends. The CDR3 loop reads CASSLRSAEAFF. CDR3 bases: TGTGCCAGCAGTTTACGTTCGGCTGAAGCTTTCTTT.

This clone appeared a single time. The rearrangement uses TRBV16 and TRBJ1-2; 8 bases match TRBD1. CDR1 is KGHSY, CDR2 FQNENV, per germline. After removal of 4 bases from V and 5 bases from J, the junction contained 9 bases not matched to a gene. CDR3 length: 15 amino acids. DNA of the CDR3: TGTGCCAGCAGCCGGGTGGACAGGGACCTTTATGGCTACACCTTC. Its translation: CASSRVDRDLYGYTF.

The chain combines TRBV19 with TRBJ1-5; 8 bases fit TRBD1. Losses at the gene ends were 7 bases for V and 5 bases for J; bases not matched to a gene: 10. In germline, CDR1 is LNHDA, CDR2 SQIVND (reference sequence). This CDR3 spans 15 amino acids. CDR3 protein: CASTSLGQGDQPQHF. The CDR3 nucleotides read TGTGCCAGTACCTCCCTCGGACAGGGAGATCAGCCCCAGCATTTT.

This chain links TRBV19 with TRBJ2-1; the D gene is possibly TRBD1 (5 bases). Trimming took off 4 bases at V and 3 bases at J, with 13 bases between the two ends. This CDR3 is 15 amino acids long. Germline lookup yields CDR1 LNHDA and CDR2 SQIVND (reference sequence). This chain's CDR3 is CASSRTSLGYNEQFF. The CDR3 nucleotides read TGTGCCAGTAGTAGGACATCTCTGGGCTACAATGAGCAGTTCTTC.

The chain employs TRBV11-3 and TRBJ2-1; D remains unclear. The CDR3 has 14 residues. Germline CDR1 and CDR2: SGHNT and YENEEA. Trimming pared 1 base from V and 2 bases from J, leaving 6 bases between. The CDR3 DNA sequence: TGTGCCAGCAGCTTAGCCGGAGCCTACAATGAGCAGTTCTTC. Encoded protein: CASSLAGAYNEQFF.